The 21 T cell receptor beta chains presented below share a single source sample, sequenced in a study of T cells in Graves' hyperthyroidism and ophthalmopathy. RNA transcripts served as the template for amplifying TCR beta CDR3 regions. HTBI primers were employed in a first-round RT-PCR of the TCR CDR3. TCRdb independently ran MiXCR on the multiplex PCR reads; one entry per CDR3 protein. This repertoire shows roughly 150,000 distinct CDR3 sequences, over 8% found once; its top ten account for around 20%. The sequenced sample consisted of blood. Receptors originate from a woman younger than 30 with Graves' hyperthyroidism that later progressed to Graves' ophthalmopathy.

This clonotype has only a few counts. In nucleotides, the CDR3 is TGTGCCAGCAGTGACTATAGCGGGAGCTACGAGCAGTACTTC. Protein product: CASSDYSGSYEQYF. The chain joins TRBV6-1 to TRBJ2-7; 9 bases line up with TRBD2. This CDR3 has 14 residues. Germline CDR1 reads MNHNS; CDR2 reads SASEGT. Trimming removed 3 bases from V and 3 bases from J; junction bases left unmatched: 3.

In its sample, this clonotype was seen many times. The V gene is TRBV28, the J gene TRBJ1-5; D is unresolved. CDR1 is MDHEN, CDR2 SYDVKM, per germline. V was trimmed by 4 bases and J by 0 bases, leaving 7 bases between them. The CDR3 is 14 residues long. DNA of the CDR3: TGTGCCAGCAGTTCCACTTATAGCAATCAGCCCCAGCATTTT. The encoded protein is CASSSTYSNQPQHF.

The sample holds many counts of this clonotype. The chain recombines TRBV6-2 or TRBV6-3 with TRBJ1-1, with D tentatively TRBD1 (6 bases). V was pared by 8 bases and J by 7 bases, with 11 bases between. CDR1 is MNHEY, CDR2 SVGEGT, per germline. This CDR3 has 11 amino acids. DNA of the CDR3: TGTGCCAGCGGTGGACAGCGTGAAGCTTTCTTT. It specifies CASGGQREAFF.

This clonotype was observed at least ten times. The V and J genes are TRBV12-3 or TRBV12-4 and TRBJ1-6; perhaps TRBD1 as D (5 bases). The CDR3 loop spans 14 amino acids. Trimming stripped 4 bases from V and 6 bases from J, with 10 bases between. The CDR3 protein is CASSSGTGNSPLHF. CDR3 coding DNA: TGTGCCAGCAGTTCCGGGACTGGTAATTCACCCCTCCACTTT.

This clonotype was seen many times. The chain has TRBV5-1 and TRBJ2-1; D not certain. This CDR3 region has 13 residues. CDR1 and CDR2 (germline): SGHRS, YFSETQ. Trimming shortened V by 3 bases and J by 10 bases, and 14 bases separated the two germline ends. CDR3 amino acids: CASSSLSGLEQFF. CDR3 bases: TGCGCCAGCAGCTCCCTTTCTGGCCTAGAGCAGTTCTTC.

This clonotype was seen many times. This chain links TRBV29-1 with TRBJ1-2, with D maybe TRBD1 (6 bases). Trimming shortened V by 3 bases and J by 8 bases, and 16 bases separated the two germline ends. CDR1 and CDR2 (germline): SQVTM, ANQGSEA. The CDR3 covers 13 residues. CDR3 in DNA: TGCAGCGTTGACAGGGGCGAGGGGCAGGGCTACACCTTC. This sequence encodes CSVDRGEGQGYTF.

The table lists this clonotype with many counts. This sequence joins TRBV19 and TRBJ2-7, with TRBD1 matching over 9 bases. The junction had 3 bases not matched to a gene; V was cut back by 4 bases and J by 2 bases. Looked up from germline, CDR1 is LNHDA and CDR2 is SQIVND (reference sequence). The CDR3 consists of 14 residues. The CDR3 DNA sequence: TGTGCCAGTAGTAAGGGACAGGGAGCCTACGAGCAGTACTTC. As protein: CASSKGQGAYEQYF.

This clonotype was detected ten times or more. The chain employs TRBV2 and TRBJ2-1, with D hard to call. Germline CDR1 SNHLY, CDR2 FYNNEI. Trimming stripped 8 bases from V and 0 bases from J, with 14 bases between. The CDR3 loop spans 15 amino acids. For the CDR3, the DNA is TGTGCCAGCTTTAGTGCCACGAGCTCCTACAATGAGCAGTTCTTC. This codes for CASFSATSSYNEQFF.

This clonotype has a count of ten or more. The CDR3 sequence: CASSSGTYTGELFF. The DNA of the CDR3 is TGTGCCAGCAGCTCCGGGACCTACACCGGGGAGCTGTTTTTT. This chain links TRBV6-1 with TRBJ2-2; either TRBD1 or TRBD2 may supply D (5 bases each). The germline CDR1 and CDR2 sequences are MNHNS and SASEGT. The CDR3 extends over 14 amino acids. The V end was cut by 6 bases, the J end by 3 bases, with 11 bases between.

This clonotype was detected only a few times. This may be a read error: a much more frequent sequence differs by one nucleotide. V gene TRBV29-1 combines with J gene TRBJ2-1; a weak D match, TRBD1 (6 bases). Germline CDR1 and CDR2: SQVTM and ANQGSEA. The CDR3 totals 16 residues. The chain's CDR3 is CSVEIRPTGSYNEQSF. The DNA for the CDR3 is TGCAGCGTTGAAATACGGCCCACAGGGTCCTACAATGAGCAGTCCTTC.

The chain has TRBV20-1 and TRBJ2-1; 7 positions match TRBD1. CDR1 DFQATT and CDR2 SNEGSKA come from the germline V gene (reference sequence). There are 16 residues in the CDR3. The J segment lost 0 bases and the V segment lost 0 bases, leaving 5 bases of the junction unmatched. CDR3 in DNA: TGCAGTGCTAGAGATATGGCAGGGGGCTCCTACAATGAGCAGTTCTTC. It encodes CSARDMAGGSYNEQFF.

This clonotype was observed at least ten times. This chain joins TRBV4-1 and TRBJ2-5, with 11 nucleotides matching TRBD1. This CDR3 is built from 15 residues. V lost 1 base and J lost 4; bases outside the gene matches: 2. The germline gives CDR1 MGHRA, CDR2 YSYEKL. The chain's CDR3 is CASSQVGTGGETQYF. Here the CDR3 DNA reads TGCGCCAGCAGCCAAGTAGGGACAGGGGGAGAGACCCAGTACTTC.

This clonotype has at least ten counts. The chain recombines TRBV3-1 with TRBJ1-3, with unresolved D. The V end lost 4 bases, the J end lost 0 bases, and 13 bases lay between the germline ends. CDR3 length: 16 residues. CDR1 LGHDT and CDR2 YNNKEL come from the germline V gene (reference sequence). The CDR3 DNA follows: TGTGCCAGCAGCCCACCCTCGGGGTACTCTGGAAACACCATATATTTT. Its translation is CASSPPSGYSGNTIYF.

The sample holds many counts of this clonotype. This chain links TRBV30 with TRBJ2-2; 12 nucleotides agree with TRBD2. The V gene's germline CDR1 is GTSNPN and CDR2 SVGIG (reference sequence). The J segment lost 5 bases and the V segment lost 0 bases, leaving 4 bases of the junction unmatched. The CDR3 is 16 amino acids. CDR3 sequence: CAWSVLAGGGTGELFF. CDR3 DNA: TGTGCCTGGAGTGTACTAGCGGGGGGCGGGACCGGGGAGCTGTTTTTT.

Concerning this clonotype: The CDR3 end shows no conserved phenylalanine or tryptophan, and so a read error is likely. V usage is TRBV10-3 and J usage is TRBJ1-1; maybe TRBD1 (6 bases). The V gene's germline CDR1 is ENHRY and CDR2 SYGVKD. The CDR3 is 13 residues long. The V end lost 7 bases, the J end lost 3 bases, and 12 bases lay between the germline ends. Written as DNA, the CDR3 is TGTGCCATCAACGAGGACAGCTACACTGAAGCTTTCCTT. Translation: CAINEDSYTEAFL.

In this sample, this clonotype turned up many times. This chain uses TRBV6-2 or TRBV6-3 with TRBJ2-7; D may be TRBD2 (5 bases). The V end lost 8 bases, the J end lost 6 bases, and 14 bases lay between the germline ends. Per germline, CDR1 MNHEY and CDR2 SVGEGT. The CDR3 contains 12 residues. CDR3 in amino acids: CASSRTFGEQYF. CDR3 sequence (DNA): TGTGCCAGCTCCAGGACTTTCGGCGAGCAGTACTTC.

This clonotype was seen many times. The chain is built from TRBV20-1 and TRBJ1-6; possible D gene TRBD1, 5 bases. Trimming removed 1 base at V and 9 bases at J, with 10 bases between. Germline V lookup: CDR1 DFQATT, CDR2 SNEGSKA (reference sequence). The CDR3 loop spans 13 amino acids. CDR3 nucleotide sequence: TGCAGTGCTAGAGGAGAGAGGGGTTCACCCCTCCACTTT. Amino acid sequence: CSARGERGSPLHF.

In its sample, this clonotype was seen a few times. The chain links TRBV4-1 to TRBJ2-7; no definite D call. The CDR3 spans 15 residues. Germline CDR1 MGHRA, CDR2 YSYEKL. V was cut by 0 bases and J by 1 base, with 10 bases left in between. CDR3 nucleotides: TGCGCCAGCAGCCAAGACCCGCTGGCTTCCTACGAGCAGTACTTC. Its translation: CASSQDPLASYEQYF.

As concerns this clonotype: It may be a read error: a sequence one base away is much more abundant. The chain couples TRBV15 to TRBJ1-6, with 8 bases lining up with TRBD1. Germline values: CDR1 LNHNV, CDR2 YYDKDF (reference sequence). CDR3 length equals 15 residues. The CDR3 DNA reads as TGTGCCGCCAGCATGGAGACAGGGGCGAATTCACCCCTCCACTTT. Protein: CAASMETGANSPLHF.

This clonotype was found a few times. V is TRBV5-4 and J is TRBJ2-3, with 11 bases aligning to TRBD2. The V gene end was trimmed by 3 bases and the J gene end by 10 bases; junction bases not matched to a gene: 13. This CDR3 spans 16 amino acids. Germline lookup yields CDR1 SGHNT and CDR2 YYREEE (reference sequence). Here the CDR3 DNA reads TGTGCCAGCAGCTCTATAGCGGGGGGGCCAACTGATGCGCAGTATTTT. This gives the protein CASSSIAGGPTDAQYF. Full variable domain (rest looked up from reference TRBV5-4 and TRBJ2-3): ETGVTQSPTHLIKTRGQQVTLRCSSQSGHNTVSWYQQALGQGPQFIFQYYREEENGRGNFPPRFSGLQFPNYSSELNVNALELDDSALYLCASSSIAGGPTDAQYFGPGTRLTVL.

This clonotype showed up many times. The gene calls are TRBV11-2 and TRBJ2-2; TRBD2 aligns across 7 bases. Trimming at V came to 11 bases and at J to 5 bases, leaving 8 bases not matched to a gene. The CDR3 sequence is 13 residues long. Germline V gene lookup returns CDR1 SGHAT and CDR2 FQNNGV. CDR3: CAHRDYQTGELFF. CDR3 nucleotides: TGTGCCCATCGGGACTACCAAACCGGGGAGCTGTTTTTT.